This T cell receptor (beta chain) was retrieved from a study of early T cells in non-severe SARS-CoV-2 infection. Individual cDNA molecules each received unique molecular identifiers attached to them. In TCRdb, the 5' RACE reads were re-called with MiXCR into one record per CDR3 protein. The repertoire holds roughly 100,000 distinct CDR3 sequences, roughly an eighth seen once, with over 2% in the top ten. Trimming removed 7 bases from V and 7 bases from J; junction bases left unmatched: 15. The CDR3 runs to 15 residues. CDR1 is MDHEN and CDR2 is SYDVKM in the germline V gene. The sample was whole blood. The chain employs TRBV28 and TRBJ2-7; 8 nucleotides align to TRBD1. This sequence was found in an adult who was a healthcare worker with PCR-confirmed SARS-CoV-2 infection or an uninfected control (not recorded which). CDR3 residues: CASTPAGQGAREQYF. The CDR3 nucleotides read TGTGCCAGCACCCCGGCGGGGCAGGGGGCAAGAGAGCAGTACTTC.